This entry lists 26 T cell receptor beta chains sequenced from one sample in a study of CD8 T cells in ankylosing spondylitis. Regarding the study as a whole: Blood from ankylosing spondylitis patients appeared to carry a characteristic eight-variant TCR beta motif.

A single record per CDR3 protein comes from TCRdb applying MiXCR to the 5' RACE reads. The sample lists a few hundred thousand distinct CDR3 sequences, approximately 11% occurring once. Antigens for these TCRs are unknown. Sample: blood, either unsorted or a sorted T cell fraction (not recorded which). The receptor set was obtained from a male donor with ankylosing spondylitis.

The chain is built from TRBV6-5 and TRBJ2-1; TRBD2 agrees at 8 bases. V dropped 2 bases and J dropped 4; count of bases not matched to a gene: 10. The CDR3 is 17 residues long. The germline V gene has CDR1 MNHEY and CDR2 SVGAGI. CDR3 DNA sequence: TGTGCCAGCAGTTACGGCCTTAATAGCGGGGTATACAATGAGCAGTTCTTC. This sequence encodes CASSYGLNSGVYNEQFF.

This clonotype has ten or more counts. The chain combines TRBV27 with TRBJ2-7; the match to TRBD1 covers 9 bases. Germline V gene sequence: CDR1 MNHEY, CDR2 SMNVEV (reference sequence). The trim removed 5 bases at V and 5 bases at J, leaving 7 bases unmatched. This CDR3 has 14 residues. The CDR3 here is CASSPWDRDDEQYF. The CDR3 nucleotides are TGTGCCAGCAGTCCCTGGGACAGGGATGACGAGCAGTACTTC.

The chain has TRBV20-1 and TRBJ1-1; weak D call: TRBD1 (5 bases). Germline CDR1 reads DFQATT; CDR2 reads SNEGSKA (reference sequence). With 5 bases removed from V and 9 bases from J, the gap between germline ends came to 13 bases. The CDR3 contains 11 residues. CDR3 loop: CSASPRGKAFF. CDR3 coding DNA: TGCAGTGCTTCTCCCCGGGGGAAAGCTTTCTTT.

The genes are TRBV3-1 and TRBJ1-4; tentative D call: TRBD1 (5 bases). The germline V and J ends were trimmed by 0 bases and 6 bases, with 11 bases remaining between them. Germline V CDR1 and CDR2: LGHDT, YNNKEL (reference sequence). The CDR3 is made up of 15 amino acids. The CDR3 protein is CASSQEPGNDEKLFF. The CDR3 DNA reads TGTGCCAGCAGCCAAGAACCAGGGAACGATGAAAAACTGTTTTTT.

Only a few counts were recorded for this clonotype. This chain links TRBV20-1 with TRBJ1-5, with D possibly matching TRBD1 (5 bases). Germline CDR1 reads DFQATT; CDR2 reads SNEGSKA (reference sequence). Trimming took 0 bases from V and 5 from J, leaving 20 bases between them. The CDR3 sequence is 17 residues long. This CDR3 is CSARDLGEWTRDQPQHF. The CDR3 DNA is TGCAGTGCTAGAGATCTCGGCGAGTGGACACGGGATCAGCCCCAGCATTTT.

The CDR3 coding sequence is TGCGCCAGCAGGACCGACAGGGACCACGAGCAGTACGTC. Its translation: CASRTDRDHEQYV. The rearrangement uses TRBV5-1 and TRBJ2-7, with TRBD1 matching 7 bases. The J segment lost 5 bases and the V segment lost 5 bases, leaving 7 bases of the junction unmatched. From germline, CDR1 is SGHRS and CDR2 YFSETQ. CDR3 length: 13 amino acids.

This clonotype has a count of ten or more. This chain uses TRBV29-1 with TRBJ2-1, with 11 bases lining up with TRBD2. Germline trimming cut 4 bases from V and 5 bases from J; bases unmatched to any gene: 13. The CDR3 is made up of 17 amino acids. CDR1 and CDR2 (germline): SQVTM, ANQGSEA. DNA for the CDR3: TGCAGCGTTGTCCGGGACATAGGGACTAGCGGTAACAATGAGCAGTTCTTC. As protein: CSVVRDIGTSGNNEQFF.

The chain links TRBV27 to TRBJ1-4; D not certain. The V gene's germline CDR1 is MNHEY and CDR2 SMNVEV (reference sequence). The CDR3 runs to 15 residues. V lost 5 bases to trimming and J lost 3 bases, with 13 bases between them. CDR3 DNA sequence: TGTGCCAGCAGTCTCGGCGGGAGACCTAATGAAAAACTGTTTTTT. It specifies CASSLGGRPNEKLFF.

The gene calls are TRBV29-1 and TRBJ1-2; weak D call: TRBD1 (5 bases). This CDR3 contains 11 residues. Per germline, CDR1 SQVTM and CDR2 ANQGSEA. V was trimmed by 6 bases and J by 5 bases, leaving 10 bases between them. As DNA, the CDR3 is TGCAGCGTAGGGGCGGGATATGGCTACACCTTC. It specifies CSVGAGYGYTF.

The gene calls are TRBV7-2 and TRBJ1-2; unclear D gene. This CDR3 has 13 amino acids. The germline CDR1 and CDR2 sequences are SGHTA and FQGNSA. With 0 bases removed from V and 4 bases from J, the gap between germline ends came to 6 bases. The CDR3 loop reads CASSLAWAYGYTF. CDR3 DNA: TGTGCCAGCAGCTTAGCCTGGGCCTATGGCTACACCTTC.

This clonotype was observed a few times. The V and J genes are TRBV12-3 or TRBV12-4 and TRBJ2-3; 7 bases are a match to TRBD1. The V segment lost 7 bases and the J segment 6 bases; nucleotides outside the gene matches: 7. CDR3 length: 13 amino acids. DNA of the CDR3: TGTGCCAGCAAAAGGACAGGCCAGGATACGCAGTATTTT. Translated: CASKRTGQDTQYF.

This chain uses TRBV7-2 with TRBJ2-5, with 12 positions matching TRBD2. CDR1 is SGHTA and CDR2 is FQGNSA in the germline V gene. Trimming removed 4 bases from V and 6 bases from J; junction bases left unmatched: 9. This CDR3 contains 16 residues. CDR3 nucleotides: TGTGCCAGCAGCTCTGCTAGCGGGAGGGTAGACAAGACCCAGTACTTC. Translation gives CASSSASGRVDKTQYF.

The CDR3 DNA reads as TGCAGTGCTAGACAGGCTCTAAGCAATCAGCCCCAGCATTTT. It is translated as CSARQALSNQPQHF. The chain has TRBV20-1 and TRBJ1-5; D unresolved. CDR1 is DFQATT and CDR2 is SNEGSKA in the germline V gene (reference sequence). V was cut by 2 bases and J by 1 base, with 9 bases left in between. The CDR3 sequence is 14 residues long.

To note about this clonotype: This sequence may be a read error, since a much larger clone differs from it by one base. CDR3 DNA sequence: TGCAGTACGGTTGGCTACACCTTC. This translates into CSTVGYTF. The chain recombines TRBV20-1 with TRBJ1-2, with no clear D. In germline, CDR1 is DFQATT, CDR2 SNEGSKA (reference sequence). Trimming cost V 8 bases and J 7 bases, with 5 bases left between them. CDR3 size: 8 residues.

The V and J genes are TRBV2 and TRBJ2-3; the D call may be TRBD1 or TRBD2 (5 bases each). The CDR3 runs 15 residues. The V gene's germline CDR1 is SNHLY and CDR2 FYNNEI. Trimming stripped 3 bases from V and 7 bases from J, with 17 bases between. The CDR3 sequence: CASSDRALNGNTQYF. As DNA, the CDR3 is TGTGCCAGCAGTGACAGGGCACTCAACGGGAATACGCAGTATTTT.

The chain employs TRBV10-3 and TRBJ2-3, with D perhaps assigned TRBD1 or TRBD2 (5 bases each). V shed 2 bases and J shed 4 bases, with 13 bases lying between them. Germline V CDR1 and CDR2: ENHRY, SYGVKD. The CDR3 has 15 amino acids. The CDR3 loop is CAISEREGSADTQYF. CDR3 sequence (DNA): TGTGCCATCAGTGAGAGAGAGGGGTCGGCAGATACGCAGTATTTT.

This clonotype was observed many times. The chain combines TRBV20-1 with TRBJ1-5; D ambiguous. This CDR3 spans 12 amino acids. Trimming took off 6 bases at V and 4 bases at J, with 10 bases between the two ends. From germline, CDR1 is DFQATT and CDR2 SNEGSKA (reference sequence). The CDR3 sequence: CSAAVQNQPQHF. The CDR3 region has the DNA TGCAGTGCAGCGGTACAGAATCAGCCCCAGCATTTT.

This clonotype was seen more than once but under ten times. CDR3 in DNA: TGTGCCAGCAGCTATAGCGGGATCGAGCAGTACTTC. It codes for CASSYSGIEQYF. This sequence joins TRBV11-2 and TRBJ2-7; TRBD2 aligns across 8 bases. This CDR3 is 12 amino acids long. V lost 4 bases and J lost 6; bases outside the gene matches: 2. The germline V gene has CDR1 SGHAT and CDR2 FQNNGV.

This CDR3 reads CSVVTSSYEQYF. The CDR3 DNA reads as TGCAGCGTTGTCACTTCCTCCTACGAGCAGTACTTC. The chain recombines TRBV29-1 with TRBJ2-7; no reliable D call. Trimming cost V 4 bases and J 0 bases, with 7 bases left between them. The length of the CDR3 is 12 residues. CDR1 is SQVTM and CDR2 is ANQGSEA in the germline V gene.

This clonotype was seen a handful of times. The chain has TRBV7-2 and TRBJ2-1; no definite D call. Trimming pared 1 base from V and 3 bases from J, leaving 13 bases between. The CDR3 totals 16 residues. The V gene's germline CDR1 is SGHTA and CDR2 FQGNSA. The DNA of the CDR3 is TGTGCCAGCAGCTTAGGGTGGGCGGTGGGCTACAATGAGCAGTTCTTC. Translated, it gives CASSLGWAVGYNEQFF.

This chain uses TRBV5-5 with TRBJ2-5, with 9 bases matching TRBD1. This CDR3 contains 14 residues. Germline CDR1 reads SGHKS; CDR2 reads YYEKEE (reference sequence). Germline trimming cut 3 bases from V and 5 bases from J; bases unmatched to any gene: 5. The CDR3 loop is CASSWIQGAETQYF. CDR3 nucleotides: TGTGCCAGCAGCTGGATACAGGGGGCCGAGACCCAGTACTTC. Looking up the rest from reference TRBV5-5 and TRBJ2-5 gives the full variable domain: DAGVTQSPTHLIKTRGQQVTLRCSPISGHKSVSWYQQVLGQGPQFIFQYYEKEERGRGNFPDRFSARQFPNYSSELNVNALLLGDSALYLCASSWIQGAETQYFGPGTRLLVL.

The chain combines TRBV9 with TRBJ1-4; 7 positions match TRBD1. Germline V gives CDR1 SGDLS, CDR2 YYNGEE. J gave up 5 bases and V 3 bases, and 4 bases lay outside the gene matches. The CDR3 length is 14 residues. CDR3 DNA sequence: TGTGCCAGCAGCGCCCGGGACAGAAATGAAAAACTGTTTTTT. As protein: CASSARDRNEKLFF.

This clonotype was seen ten or more times. The gene calls are TRBV5-1 and TRBJ2-2; 7 nucleotides agree with TRBD1. The CDR3 is 15 residues long. Germline V gives CDR1 SGHRS, CDR2 YFSETQ. With 2 bases clipped from V and 4 bases from J, the junction kept 5 bases outside the gene matches. The CDR3 loop reads CASSLEGAVTGELFF. DNA for the CDR3: TGCGCCAGCAGCTTAGAGGGGGCCGTCACCGGGGAGCTGTTTTTT. Full variable domain (outside the CDR3, taken from reference TRBV5-1 and TRBJ2-2): KAGVTQTPRYLIKTRGQQVTLSCSPISGHRSVSWYQQTPGQGLQFLFEYFSETQRNKGNFPGRFSGRQFSNSRSEMNVSTLELGDSALYLCASSLEGAVTGELFFGEGSRLTVL.

In its sample, this clonotype was seen many times. The rearrangement joins TRBV5-1 to TRBJ2-1, with 9 positions matching TRBD2. The CDR3 contains 14 residues. Per the germline V gene, CDR1 is SGHRS and CDR2 is YFSETQ. Trimming cost V 4 bases and J 4 bases; bases outside gene matches: 3. CDR3 in DNA: TGCGCCAGCAGCCCGAGCGGGAGGTACAATGAGCAGTTCTTC. This translates into CASSPSGRYNEQFF.

J is TRBJ2-7 and V is TRBV10-2, with 9 nucleotides matching TRBD1. CDR3 length: 14 residues. The V gene end was trimmed by 3 bases and the J gene end by 7 bases; junction bases not matched to a gene: 7. The germline V gene has CDR1 WSHSY and CDR2 SAAADI. The DNA of the CDR3 is TGCGCCAGCAGTGATTTAGGACAGGGGAGTGAGCAGTACTTC. The encoded protein is CASSDLGQGSEQYF.

Only a few counts were recorded for this clonotype. The genes are TRBV3-1 and TRBJ2-3; 13 nucleotides match TRBD2. The CDR3 runs 17 residues. J lost 6 bases, V lost 6 bases, and 12 bases had no gene match. The V gene's germline CDR1 is LGHDT and CDR2 YNNKEL (reference sequence). CDR3: CASRPRGLAGVIDTQYF. The CDR3 region has the DNA TGTGCCAGCAGACCAAGAGGACTAGCGGGAGTAATTGATACGCAGTATTTT.